This TCR beta chain was sequenced in a study of cytomegalovirus exposure and HLA in healthy donors. Study-level results: Cytomegalovirus association was listed for around 180 TCR beta chains.

As concerns this clone: Its antigen is still unknown.

The PCR employed 60 Vbeta primers together with 13 Jbeta primers. The data were produced by immunoSEQ multiplex PCR, yet TCRdb's version contains in-frame clones alone and is incomplete. The sample includes about 87,000 clones, over 65% of them seen just once. CDR1 SEHNR and CDR2 FQNEAQ come from the germline V gene (reference sequence). Trimming removed 1 base from V and 1 base from J, with 11 bases in between. The CDR3 length is 17 residues. This clonotype originated in a young man in good health and CMV-seropositive. The chain combines TRBV7-9 with TRBJ2-6; possibly TRBD2 for D (5 bases). Sequenced sample: PBMCs. CDR3: CASSLVARTSGANVLTF. CDR3 in DNA: TGTGCCAGCAGCTTAGTAGCCAGGACTTCTGGGGCCAACGTCCTGACTTTC.